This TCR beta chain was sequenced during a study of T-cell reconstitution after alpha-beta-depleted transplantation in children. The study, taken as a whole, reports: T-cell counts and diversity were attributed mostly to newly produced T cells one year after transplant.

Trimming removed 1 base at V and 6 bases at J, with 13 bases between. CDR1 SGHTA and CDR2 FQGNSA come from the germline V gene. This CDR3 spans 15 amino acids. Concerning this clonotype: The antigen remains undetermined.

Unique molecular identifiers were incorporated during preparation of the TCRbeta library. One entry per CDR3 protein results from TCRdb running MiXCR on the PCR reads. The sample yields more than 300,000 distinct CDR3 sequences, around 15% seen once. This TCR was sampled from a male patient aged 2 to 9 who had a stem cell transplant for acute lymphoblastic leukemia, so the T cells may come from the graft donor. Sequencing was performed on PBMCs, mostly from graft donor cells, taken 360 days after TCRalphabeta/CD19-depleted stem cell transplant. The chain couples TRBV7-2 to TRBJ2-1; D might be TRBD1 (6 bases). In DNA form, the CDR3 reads TGTGCCAGCAGCTTAGTTACAGGGATTCCCAATGAGCAGTTCTTC. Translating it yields CASSLVTGIPNEQFF.